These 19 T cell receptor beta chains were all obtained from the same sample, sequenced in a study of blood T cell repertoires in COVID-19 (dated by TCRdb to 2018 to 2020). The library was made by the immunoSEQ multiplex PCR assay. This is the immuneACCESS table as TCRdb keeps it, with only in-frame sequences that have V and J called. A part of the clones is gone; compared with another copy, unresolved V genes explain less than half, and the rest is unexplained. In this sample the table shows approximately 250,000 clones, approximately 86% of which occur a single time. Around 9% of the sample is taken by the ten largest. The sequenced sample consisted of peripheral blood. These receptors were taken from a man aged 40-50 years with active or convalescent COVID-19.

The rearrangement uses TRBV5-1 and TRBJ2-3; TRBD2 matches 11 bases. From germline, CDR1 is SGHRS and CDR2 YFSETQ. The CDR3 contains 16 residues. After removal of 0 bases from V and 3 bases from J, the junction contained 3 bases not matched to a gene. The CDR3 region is CASSLGTSGSTDTQYF. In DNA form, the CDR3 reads TGCGCCAGCAGCTTGGGAACTAGCGGGAGTACAGATACGCAGTATTTT.

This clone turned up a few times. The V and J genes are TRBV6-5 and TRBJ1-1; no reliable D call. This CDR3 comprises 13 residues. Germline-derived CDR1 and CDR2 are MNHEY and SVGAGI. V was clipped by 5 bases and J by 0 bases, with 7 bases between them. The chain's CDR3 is CASSPFMNTEAFF. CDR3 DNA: TGTGCCAGCAGTCCCTTTATGAACACTGAAGCTTTCTTT.

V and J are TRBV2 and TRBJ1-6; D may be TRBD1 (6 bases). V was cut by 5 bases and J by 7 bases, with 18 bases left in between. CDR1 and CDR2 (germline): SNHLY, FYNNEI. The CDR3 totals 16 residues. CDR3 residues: CASSSQGLTRNSPLHF. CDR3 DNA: TGTGCCAGCAGTTCACAGGGTCTAACGCGGAATTCACCCCTCCACTTT.

CDR3 DNA sequence: TGTGCCAGCAGCCAAGGACTAGCGGGAGGTACCGGGGAGCTGTTTTTT. It encodes CASSQGLAGGTGELFF. The chain has TRBV7-3 and TRBJ2-2; 14 nucleotides match TRBD2. Germline assignment: CDR1 SGHTA and CDR2 FQGTGA. The CDR3 is 16 residues long. V trimming: 5 bases; J trimming: 5 bases; junction bases outside the gene matches: 4. Full variable domain (missing parts from reference TRBV7-3 and TRBJ2-2): GAGVSQTPSNKVTEKGKYVELRCDPISGHTALYWYRQSLGQGPEFLIYFQGTGAADDSGLPNDRFFAVRPEGSVSTLKIQRTERGDSAVYLCASSQGLAGGTGELFFGEGSRLTVL.

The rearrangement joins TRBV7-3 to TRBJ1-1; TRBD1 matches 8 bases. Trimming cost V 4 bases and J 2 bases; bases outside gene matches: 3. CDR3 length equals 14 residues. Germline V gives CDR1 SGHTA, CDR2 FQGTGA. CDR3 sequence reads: CASSSDRGNTEAFF. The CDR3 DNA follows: TGTGCCAGCAGCTCAGACAGGGGAAACACTGAAGCTTTCTTT.

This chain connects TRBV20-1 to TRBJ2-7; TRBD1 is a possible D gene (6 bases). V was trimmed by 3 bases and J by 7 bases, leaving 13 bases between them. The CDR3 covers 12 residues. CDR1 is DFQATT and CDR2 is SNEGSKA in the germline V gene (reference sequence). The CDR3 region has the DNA TGCAGTGCTAGTCCAGGGGCGAGAGAGCAGTACTTC. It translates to CSASPGAREQYF.

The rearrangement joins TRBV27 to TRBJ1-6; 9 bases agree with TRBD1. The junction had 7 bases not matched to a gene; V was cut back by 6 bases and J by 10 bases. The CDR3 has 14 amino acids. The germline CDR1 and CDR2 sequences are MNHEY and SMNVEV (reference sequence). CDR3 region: CASRPGTGRSPLHF. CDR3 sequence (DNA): TGTGCCAGCAGGCCCGGGACAGGGAGATCACCCCTCCACTTT.

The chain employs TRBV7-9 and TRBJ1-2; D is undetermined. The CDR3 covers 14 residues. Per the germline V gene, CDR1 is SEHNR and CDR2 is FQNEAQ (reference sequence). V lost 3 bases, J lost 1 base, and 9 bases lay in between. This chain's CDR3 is CASSLPTYNYGYTF. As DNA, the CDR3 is TGTGCCAGCAGCTTGCCGACATATAACTATGGCTACACCTTC.

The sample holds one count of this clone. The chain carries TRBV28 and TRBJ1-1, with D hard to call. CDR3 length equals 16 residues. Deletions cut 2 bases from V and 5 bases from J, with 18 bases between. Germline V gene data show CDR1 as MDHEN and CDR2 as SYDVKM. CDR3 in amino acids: CASSLGHVTLSTEAFF. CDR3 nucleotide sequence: TGTGCCAGCAGTTTAGGGCACGTAACACTGAGTACTGAAGCTTTCTTT. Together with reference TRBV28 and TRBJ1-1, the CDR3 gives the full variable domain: DVKVTQSSRYLVKRTGEKVFLECVQDMDHENMFWYRQDPGLGLRLIYFSYDVKMKEKGDIPEGYSVSREKKERFSLILESASTNQTSMYLCASSLGHVTLSTEAFFGQGTRLTVV.

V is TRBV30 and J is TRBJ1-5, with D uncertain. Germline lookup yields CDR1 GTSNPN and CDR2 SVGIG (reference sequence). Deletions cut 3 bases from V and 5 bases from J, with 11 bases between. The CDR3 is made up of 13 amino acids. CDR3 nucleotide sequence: TGTGCCTGGAGGAGTCGGGAGGATCAGCCCCAGCATTTT. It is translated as CAWRSREDQPQHF.

The CDR3 bases are TGTGCCTGGAGTGTTTCCACAGGGGCAGGTCAGCCCCAGCATTTT. This codes for CAWSVSTGAGQPQHF. The chain recombines TRBV30 with TRBJ1-5; TRBD1 aligns across 7 bases. CDR1 is GTSNPN, CDR2 SVGIG, per germline (reference sequence). Trimming removed 0 bases from V and 6 bases from J; junction bases left unmatched: 8. This CDR3 spans 15 amino acids.

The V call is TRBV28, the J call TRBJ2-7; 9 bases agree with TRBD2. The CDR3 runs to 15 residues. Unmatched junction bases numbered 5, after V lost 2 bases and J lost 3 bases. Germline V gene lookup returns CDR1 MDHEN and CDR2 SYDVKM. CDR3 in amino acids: CASSLGGGRDYEQYF. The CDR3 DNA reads TGTGCCAGCAGTTTAGGGGGCGGGAGGGACTACGAGCAGTACTTC.

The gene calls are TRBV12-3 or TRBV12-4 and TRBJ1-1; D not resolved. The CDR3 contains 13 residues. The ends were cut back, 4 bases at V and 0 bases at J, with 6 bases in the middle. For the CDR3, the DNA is TGTGCCAGCAGTTCCACAGTGAACACTGAAGCTTTCTTT. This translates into CASSSTVNTEAFF.

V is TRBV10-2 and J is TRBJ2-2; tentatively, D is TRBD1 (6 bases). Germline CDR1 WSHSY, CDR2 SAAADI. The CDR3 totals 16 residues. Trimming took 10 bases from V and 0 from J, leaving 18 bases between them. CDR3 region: CATERPGASNTGELFF. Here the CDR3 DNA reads TGCGCCACCGAAAGACCAGGGGCCTCGAACACCGGGGAGCTGTTTTTT.

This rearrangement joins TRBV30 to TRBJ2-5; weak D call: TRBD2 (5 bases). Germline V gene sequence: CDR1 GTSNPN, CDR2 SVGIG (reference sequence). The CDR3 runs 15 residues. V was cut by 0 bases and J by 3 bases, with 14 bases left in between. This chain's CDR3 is CAWSVGLHGEETQYF. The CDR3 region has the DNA TGTGCCTGGAGTGTAGGTCTACACGGGGAAGAGACCCAGTACTTC.

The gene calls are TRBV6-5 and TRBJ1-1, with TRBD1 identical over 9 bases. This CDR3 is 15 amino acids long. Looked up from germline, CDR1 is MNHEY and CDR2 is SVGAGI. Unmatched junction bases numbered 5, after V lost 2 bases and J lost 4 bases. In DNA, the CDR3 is TGTGCCAGCAGTTACGAAGGGACAGGGACCACTGAAGCTTTCTTT. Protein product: CASSYEGTGTTEAFF.

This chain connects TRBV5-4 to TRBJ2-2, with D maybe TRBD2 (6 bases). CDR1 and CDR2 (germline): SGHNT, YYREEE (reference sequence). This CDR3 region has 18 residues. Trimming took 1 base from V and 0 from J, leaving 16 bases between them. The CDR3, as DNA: TGTGCCAGCAGCTTGTTAAGGGACTCGATGTCGAACACCGGGGAGCTGTTTTTT. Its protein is CASSLLRDSMSNTGELFF.

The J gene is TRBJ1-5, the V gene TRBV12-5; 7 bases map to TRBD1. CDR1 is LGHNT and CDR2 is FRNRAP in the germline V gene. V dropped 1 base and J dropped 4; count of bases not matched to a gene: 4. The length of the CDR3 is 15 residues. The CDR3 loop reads CASGLGAGGNQPQHF. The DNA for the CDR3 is TGTGCTAGTGGTTTGGGAGCAGGGGGAAATCAGCCCCAGCATTTT.

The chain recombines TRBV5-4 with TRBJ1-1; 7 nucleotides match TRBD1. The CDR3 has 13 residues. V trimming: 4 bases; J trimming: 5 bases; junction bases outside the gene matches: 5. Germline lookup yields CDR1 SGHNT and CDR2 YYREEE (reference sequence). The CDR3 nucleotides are TGTGCCAGCAGCCTACAGGGGTGGACTGAAGCTTTCTTT. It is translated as CASSLQGWTEAFF.